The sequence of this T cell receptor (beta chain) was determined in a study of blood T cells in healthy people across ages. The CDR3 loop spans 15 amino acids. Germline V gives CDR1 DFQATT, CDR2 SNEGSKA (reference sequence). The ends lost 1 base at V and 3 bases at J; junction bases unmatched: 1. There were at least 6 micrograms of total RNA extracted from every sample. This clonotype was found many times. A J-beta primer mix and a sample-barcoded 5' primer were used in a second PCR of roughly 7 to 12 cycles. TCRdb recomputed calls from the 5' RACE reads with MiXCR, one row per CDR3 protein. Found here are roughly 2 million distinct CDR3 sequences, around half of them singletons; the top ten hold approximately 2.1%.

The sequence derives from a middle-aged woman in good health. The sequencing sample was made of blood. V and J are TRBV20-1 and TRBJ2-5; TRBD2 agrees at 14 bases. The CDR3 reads CSARGLAGGEETQYF. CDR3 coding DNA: TGCAGTGCTAGAGGACTAGCGGGGGGGGAAGAGACCCAGTACTTC.